A selection of T cell receptor beta chains follows, all from one sample in a study of control samples from healthy donors and cancer patients. The table came from immunoSEQ multiplex PCR; TCRdb's copy has only in-frame clones and leaves some out. This sample carries about 110,000 clones, around 89% of them seen once, and the ten largest clones take around 17%. Sequences were obtained from blood. The receptors derive from a woman aged 50 to 60 in good health. The CDR3 runs from the conserved cysteine through the conserved F or W. D genes are given only for firm matches. Clone size appears in some rows only: once, few, many, or a class for an expanded clone.

v_gene: TRBV2
j_gene: TRBJ2-1
abundance: .
d_gene: .
CDR3nt: TGTGCCAGCAGGAGACCGGGCCCAGGCCGAGATGAGCAGTTCTTC
CDR3aa: CASRRPGPGRDEQFF

v_gene: TRBV6-5
j_gene: TRBJ2-1
abundance: .
d_gene: TRBD1
CDR3nt: TGTGCCAGCAGTTACTTTGAGGGGACAGACAATGAGCAGTTCTTC
CDR3aa: CASSYFEGTDNEQFF

v_gene: TRBV10-1
j_gene: TRBJ1-1
abundance: .
d_gene: .
CDR3nt: TGCGCCAGCGCGCGGGGGTCGAGCACTGAAGCTTTCTTT
CDR3aa: CASARGSSTEAFF

v_gene: TRBV5-4
j_gene: TRBJ1-2
abundance: .
d_gene: TRBD1
CDR3nt: TGTGCCAGCAGCTACACAGGGGGCAACTATGGCTACACCTTC
CDR3aa: CASSYTGGNYGYTF

v_gene: TRBV5-1
j_gene: TRBJ2-3
abundance: .
d_gene: TRBD2
CDR3nt: TGCGCCAGCAGCGTCCAGCGGGAGTTAACAGATACGCAGTATTTT
CDR3aa: CASSVQRELTDTQYF

v_gene: TRBV30
j_gene: TRBJ1-5
abundance: few
d_gene: .
CDR3nt: TGTGCCTGGAGTGGGACGGACAATCAGCCCCAGCATTTT
CDR3aa: CAWSGTDNQPQHF

v_gene: TRBV19
j_gene: TRBJ1-1
abundance: .
d_gene: .
CDR3nt: TGTGCCAGTAGTATACTCCCTACAGGGCCGAACACTGAAGCTTTCTTT
CDR3aa: CASSILPTGPNTEAFF

v_gene: TRBV5-1
j_gene: TRBJ1-6
abundance: once
d_gene: .
CDR3nt: TGCGCCAGCAGCCCCACGGACAGAGGAAGTTCACCCCTCCACTTT
CDR3aa: CASSPTDRGSSPLHF

v_gene: TRBV9
j_gene: TRBJ1-2
abundance: .
d_gene: .
CDR3nt: TGTGCCAGCAGCGTAGGCGCCGTATATGGCTACACCTTC
CDR3aa: CASSVGAVYGYTF

v_gene: TRBV7-8
j_gene: TRBJ1-5
abundance: few
d_gene: .
CDR3nt: TGTGCCAGCAGCTTACAAGGGAATCAGCCCCAGCATTTT
CDR3aa: CASSLQGNQPQHF

v_gene: TRBV6-5
j_gene: TRBJ1-6
abundance: .
d_gene: TRBD1
CDR3nt: TGTGCCAGCCTTAGGGACAGGGGGAATTCACCCCTCCACTTT
CDR3aa: CASLRDRGNSPLHF

v_gene: TRBV15
j_gene: TRBJ2-3
abundance: .
d_gene: .
CDR3nt: TGTGCCACCAGCAGAGACCCGGGCCCCTCCTTGGTGGATACGCAGTATTTT
CDR3aa: CATSRDPGPSLVDTQYF

v_gene: TRBV3-1/TRBV3-2
j_gene: TRBJ1-2
abundance: .
d_gene: .
CDR3nt: TGTGCCAGCAGCACTCCTGGGGAGGCCGATGGCTACACCTTC
CDR3aa: CASSTPGEADGYTF

v_gene: TRBV5-1
j_gene: TRBJ2-3
abundance: once
d_gene: .
CDR3nt: TGCGCCAGCAGCCCGGAAAGCGCTCGACAGCGCAGGAAGGGCACAGATACGCAGTATTTT
CDR3aa: CASSPESARQRRKGTDTQYF

v_gene: TRBV6-5
j_gene: TRBJ2-5
abundance: few
d_gene: .
CDR3nt: TGTGCCAGCAGTTACTCGGAAGGCAAGTGGGAGACCCAGTACTTC
CDR3aa: CASSYSEGKWETQYF

v_gene: TRBV30
j_gene: TRBJ2-4
abundance: .
d_gene: .
CDR3nt: TGTGCCTGGAGGGCAGAGGGAAACATTCAGTACTTC
CDR3aa: CAWRAEGNIQYF

v_gene: TRBV6-5
j_gene: TRBJ2-7
abundance: .
d_gene: .
CDR3nt: TGTGCCAGCAGTAATGGTCCCTACGAGCAGTACTTC
CDR3aa: CASSNGPYEQYF

v_gene: TRBV7-7
j_gene: TRBJ2-5
abundance: .
d_gene: .
CDR3nt: TGTGCCAGCAGCTTAGCGGGGAATATTCGGGTGGAGACCCAGTACTTC
CDR3aa: CASSLAGNIRVETQYF

v_gene: TRBV5-6
j_gene: TRBJ1-6
abundance: .
d_gene: TRBD1
CDR3nt: TGTGCCAGCAGCCCTGACAGGGATTTGTCACCCCTCCACTTT
CDR3aa: CASSPDRDLSPLHF

v_gene: TRBV6-5
j_gene: TRBJ2-5
abundance: .
d_gene: TRBD2
CDR3nt: TGTGCCAGCAGTTACTCAGCGGGGGGGAGGGAGACCCAGTACTTC
CDR3aa: CASSYSAGGRETQYF

v_gene: TRBV6-1
j_gene: TRBJ2-7
abundance: .
d_gene: .
CDR3nt: TGTGCCAGCAGTGATACCGGCCAGGGCTCAATGGGCGAGCAGTACTTC
CDR3aa: CASSDTGQGSMGEQYF

v_gene: TRBV7-3
j_gene: TRBJ1-2
abundance: .
d_gene: .
CDR3nt: TGTGCCAGCAGCTTAGGGGGATACTATGGCTACACCTTC
CDR3aa: CASSLGGYYGYTF

v_gene: TRBV30
j_gene: TRBJ2-6
abundance: .
d_gene: .
CDR3nt: TGTGCCTGGTTTAGGGGCAGGGTAACCTCTGGGGCCAACGTCCTGACTTTC
CDR3aa: CAWFRGRVTSGANVLTF

v_gene: TRBV4-3
j_gene: TRBJ1-1
abundance: .
d_gene: .
CDR3nt: TGCGCCAGCAGCCAAGCTCACAGTAGTGTCGCTGAAGCTTTCTTT
CDR3aa: CASSQAHSSVAEAFF

v_gene: TRBV5-1
j_gene: TRBJ2-3
abundance: .
d_gene: TRBD2
CDR3nt: TGCGCCAGCAGCTTGTTAGGAGCGGGAGGGGTCACAGATACGCAGTATTTT
CDR3aa: CASSLLGAGGVTDTQYF

v_gene: TRBV6-5
j_gene: TRBJ1-2
abundance: once
d_gene: .
CDR3nt: TGTGCCAGCAGTTACCGGTCCGCAGGAGCCCAAAACTACACCTTC
CDR3aa: CASSYRSAGAQNYTF

v_gene: TRBV11-2
j_gene: TRBJ1-1
abundance: .
d_gene: .
CDR3nt: TGTGCCAGCAGCCACCGGACCCGGAGGAGCACTGAAGCTTTCTTT
CDR3aa: CASSHRTRRSTEAFF

v_gene: TRBV14
j_gene: TRBJ1-4
abundance: .
d_gene: .
CDR3nt: TGTGCCAGCAGCCAAGAGGGCCGGGAAAAACTGTTTTTT
CDR3aa: CASSQEGREKLFF

v_gene: TRBV5-1
j_gene: TRBJ1-1
abundance: .
d_gene: .
CDR3nt: TGCGCCAGCAGCTTGGAGACAGCTAGGATGAACACTGAAGCTTTCTTT
CDR3aa: CASSLETARMNTEAFF

v_gene: TRBV30
j_gene: TRBJ1-6
abundance: .
d_gene: .
CDR3nt: TGTGCCTGGAAAGGGGAGAACTTTAATTCACCCCTCCACTTT
CDR3aa: CAWKGENFNSPLHF

v_gene: TRBV24-1
j_gene: TRBJ2-7
abundance: .
d_gene: TRBD2
CDR3nt: TGTGCCACCAGCGATGGCCTAGCGGGGGCGACGGGGGTAGTGGAGAAGCAGTACTTC
CDR3aa: CATSDGLAGATGVVEKQYF

v_gene: TRBV2
j_gene: TRBJ2-4
abundance: .
d_gene: .
CDR3nt: TGTGCCAGCAACCTGGGGAAGGTCGAATCCAAAAACATTCAGTACTTC
CDR3aa: CASNLGKVESKNIQYF

v_gene: TRBV7-9
j_gene: TRBJ1-2
abundance: once
d_gene: .
CDR3nt: TGTGCCAGCAGTCCACCCGACGGGCATAGCTATGGCTACACCTTC
CDR3aa: CASSPPDGHSYGYTF